The 16 T cell receptor beta chains below come from one sample, sequenced in a study of sequential checkpoint blockade in melanoma. Treatment meaning: randomized to nivolumab then ipilimumab (arm A) or the reverse (arm B). Clones were read by immunoSEQ multiplex PCR, and TCRdb kept only the in-frame ones, dropping some. The table lists about 21,000 clones, approximately 80% of them singletons. The sample consisted of CD8+ T cells sorted from blood (inferred from file names), taken from a patient given nivolumab and ipilimumab in sequence. Receptors originate from a human donor with melanoma.

The chain couples TRBV7-8 to TRBJ2-7, with D tentatively TRBD2 (7 bases). CDR1 is SGHVS and CDR2 is FQNEAQ in the germline V gene. The length of the CDR3 is 15 residues. Between the trimmed V and J ends, which lost 0 bases and 3 bases, there was a span of 12 bases. CDR3 protein: CASSLASGGVYEQYF. CDR3 nucleotides: TGTGCCAGCAGCTTAGCCTCGGGGGGCGTCTACGAGCAGTACTTC.

V gene TRBV7-9 combines with J gene TRBJ2-7, with 8 bases lining up with TRBD1. CDR3 length: 17 amino acids. The germline gives CDR1 SEHNR, CDR2 FQNEAQ (reference sequence). V dropped 0 bases and J dropped 0; count of bases not matched to a gene: 7. In DNA, the CDR3 is TGTGCCAGCAGCTTAGCTCCGGGACAGGATAGCTCCTACGAGCAGTACTTC. Translated: CASSLAPGQDSSYEQYF.

The chain has TRBV21-1 and TRBJ1-3. TRBV21-1 corresponds to a pseudogene. This CDR3 has 17 amino acids. CDR3 loop: CASSKSWSALSGNTIYF. For the CDR3, the DNA is TGTGCCAGCAGCAAGTCCTGGTCCGCACTTTCTGGAAACACCATATATTTT.

The chain has TRBV7-9 and TRBJ2-6; TRBD1 matches at 8 bases. Losses at the gene ends were 1 base for V and 4 bases for J; bases not matched to a gene: 6. CDR3 size: 17 residues. Germline V gene lookup returns CDR1 SEHNR and CDR2 FQNEAQ (reference sequence). The CDR3 region is CASSLVRGRAGANVLTF. CDR3 DNA: TGTGCCAGCAGCTTAGTCAGGGGGCGAGCCGGGGCCAACGTCCTGACTTTC.

Judged by abundance, this clone is medium-sized. J is TRBJ2-1 and V is TRBV10-1, with TRBD1 as a possible D gene (6 bases). Germline CDR1 WNHNN, CDR2 SYGVQD (reference sequence). This CDR3 is 12 amino acids long. V dropped 3 bases and J dropped 16 bases, with 16 bases sitting between them. The CDR3 nucleotides are TGCGCCAGCAGTGACCCGGACAGTCGTCAATTCTTC. Its translation is CASSDPDSRQFF.

The chain recombines TRBV5-6 with TRBJ1-1, with D possibly matching TRBD1 (5 bases). From germline, CDR1 is SGHDT and CDR2 YYEEEE. The CDR3 covers 16 residues. V was cut by 0 bases and J by 3 bases, with 15 bases left in between. CDR3 coding DNA: TGTGCCAGCAGCTTGGTGTCAGGGCGGGGTGACACTGAAGCTTTCTTT. Protein: CASSLVSGRGDTEAFF.

The chain couples TRBV14 to TRBJ1-1; 9 bases match TRBD1. This CDR3 spans 16 amino acids. The germline V gene has CDR1 SGHDN and CDR2 FVKESK. The junction had 17 bases not matched to a gene; V was cut back by 4 bases and J by 11 bases. As DNA, the CDR3 is TGTGCCAGCAGCCTTACAGAGGACAGGGGATTTTTGGGCGCTTTCTTT. It yields the protein CASSLTEDRGFLGAFF.

Here the CDR3 reads CASSYKGLEGSPLHF. The CDR3 nucleotides read TGTGCCAGCAGTTACAAGGGTCTAGAGGGTTCACCCCTCCACTTT. V and J are TRBV6-5 and TRBJ1-6; D gene ambiguous. Trimming cost V 2 bases and J 9 bases, with 14 bases left between them. The germline V gene encodes CDR1 MNHEY and CDR2 SVGAGI. CDR3 length: 15 amino acids.

The J gene is TRBJ2-1, the V gene TRBV7-9; maybe TRBD2 (6 bases). V was clipped by 8 bases and J by 9 bases, with 8 bases between them. The germline gives CDR1 SEHNR, CDR2 FQNEAQ (reference sequence). This CDR3 has 10 amino acids. In DNA form, the CDR3 reads TGTGCCAGCGGCGGGACTGAGCAGTTCTTC. Translated: CASGGTEQFF.

This clone was observed a handful of times. V gene TRBV10-3 combines with J gene TRBJ2-7; the D gene is possibly TRBD1 (5 bases). The CDR3 runs 17 residues. Trimming left V 3 bases short and J 3 bases short, with 21 bases between. CDR1 is ENHRY and CDR2 is SYGVKD in the germline V gene. The DNA of the CDR3 is TGTGCCATCAGTGATCAAACGACAGCGTCCCCAATCTACGAGCAGTACTTC. Protein sequence: CAISDQTTASPIYEQYF.

CDR3 bases: TGTGCCAGCAGTCTGAACAGGGGGAATGAGCAGTTCTTC. As protein: CASSLNRGNEQFF. This chain connects TRBV27 to TRBJ2-1, with 8 bases aligning to TRBD1. The CDR3 is made up of 13 amino acids. After removal of 5 bases from V and 7 bases from J, the junction contained 4 bases not matched to a gene. The germline CDR1 and CDR2 sequences are MNHEY and SMNVEV (reference sequence).

V gene TRBV28 combines with J gene TRBJ2-6; TRBD2 is a possible D gene (5 bases). Trimming left V 7 bases short and J 4 bases short, with 26 bases between. The CDR3 runs 19 residues. CDR1 MDHEN and CDR2 SYDVKM come from the germline V gene. The CDR3: CASTPVRGRYIRGANVLTF. The DNA for the CDR3 is TGTGCCAGCACCCCGGTGCGAGGGCGGTATATCCGAGGGGCCAACGTCCTGACTTTC.

V gene TRBV7-9 combines with J gene TRBJ1-2; D ambiguous. The germline V gene encodes CDR1 SEHNR and CDR2 FQNEAQ (reference sequence). The ends were cut back, 5 bases at V and 0 bases at J, with 19 bases in the middle. The CDR3 runs 17 residues. CDR3 in DNA: TGTGCCAGCAGCCTCCAGGAAGAGAGATATTCTAACTATGGCTACACCTTC. Translation: CASSLQEERYSNYGYTF. Combining the CDR3 with reference TRBV7-9 and TRBJ1-2 gives the whole variable domain DTGVSQNPRHKITKRGQNVTFRCDPISEHNRLYWYRQTLGQGPEFLTYFQNEAQLEKSRLLSDRFSAERPKGSFSTLEIQRTEQGDSAMYLCASSLQEERYSNYGYTFGSGTRLTVV.

This chain links TRBV27 with TRBJ2-7, with a weak D call TRBD2 (5 bases). Germline V gene lookup returns CDR1 MNHEY and CDR2 SMNVEV (reference sequence). The CDR3 covers 15 residues. V gave up 2 bases and J gave up 4 bases, with 15 bases separating them. This CDR3 reads CASSLGLGTGYEQYF. The CDR3 coding sequence is TGTGCCAGCAGTTTAGGGCTGGGTACGGGATACGAGCAGTACTTC.

This chain links TRBV6-5 with TRBJ1-5; D gene ambiguous. This CDR3 region has 11 residues. The germline V gene has CDR1 MNHEY and CDR2 SVGAGI. The ends were cut back, 10 bases at V and 3 bases at J, with 7 bases in the middle. CDR3 protein: CATGVNQPQHF. The CDR3 bases are TGTGCCACCGGGGTCAATCAGCCCCAGCATTTT.

This chain connects TRBV9 to TRBJ2-1; D might be TRBD2 (6 bases). Trimming removed 3 bases from V and 6 bases from J, with 16 bases in between. Germline V CDR1 and CDR2: SGDLS, YYNGEE. The CDR3 runs to 15 residues. The CDR3 DNA follows: TGTGCCAGCAGCGCCGGAGGGCCCCTCGTCAATGAGCAGTTCTTC. Encoded protein: CASSAGGPLVNEQFF.